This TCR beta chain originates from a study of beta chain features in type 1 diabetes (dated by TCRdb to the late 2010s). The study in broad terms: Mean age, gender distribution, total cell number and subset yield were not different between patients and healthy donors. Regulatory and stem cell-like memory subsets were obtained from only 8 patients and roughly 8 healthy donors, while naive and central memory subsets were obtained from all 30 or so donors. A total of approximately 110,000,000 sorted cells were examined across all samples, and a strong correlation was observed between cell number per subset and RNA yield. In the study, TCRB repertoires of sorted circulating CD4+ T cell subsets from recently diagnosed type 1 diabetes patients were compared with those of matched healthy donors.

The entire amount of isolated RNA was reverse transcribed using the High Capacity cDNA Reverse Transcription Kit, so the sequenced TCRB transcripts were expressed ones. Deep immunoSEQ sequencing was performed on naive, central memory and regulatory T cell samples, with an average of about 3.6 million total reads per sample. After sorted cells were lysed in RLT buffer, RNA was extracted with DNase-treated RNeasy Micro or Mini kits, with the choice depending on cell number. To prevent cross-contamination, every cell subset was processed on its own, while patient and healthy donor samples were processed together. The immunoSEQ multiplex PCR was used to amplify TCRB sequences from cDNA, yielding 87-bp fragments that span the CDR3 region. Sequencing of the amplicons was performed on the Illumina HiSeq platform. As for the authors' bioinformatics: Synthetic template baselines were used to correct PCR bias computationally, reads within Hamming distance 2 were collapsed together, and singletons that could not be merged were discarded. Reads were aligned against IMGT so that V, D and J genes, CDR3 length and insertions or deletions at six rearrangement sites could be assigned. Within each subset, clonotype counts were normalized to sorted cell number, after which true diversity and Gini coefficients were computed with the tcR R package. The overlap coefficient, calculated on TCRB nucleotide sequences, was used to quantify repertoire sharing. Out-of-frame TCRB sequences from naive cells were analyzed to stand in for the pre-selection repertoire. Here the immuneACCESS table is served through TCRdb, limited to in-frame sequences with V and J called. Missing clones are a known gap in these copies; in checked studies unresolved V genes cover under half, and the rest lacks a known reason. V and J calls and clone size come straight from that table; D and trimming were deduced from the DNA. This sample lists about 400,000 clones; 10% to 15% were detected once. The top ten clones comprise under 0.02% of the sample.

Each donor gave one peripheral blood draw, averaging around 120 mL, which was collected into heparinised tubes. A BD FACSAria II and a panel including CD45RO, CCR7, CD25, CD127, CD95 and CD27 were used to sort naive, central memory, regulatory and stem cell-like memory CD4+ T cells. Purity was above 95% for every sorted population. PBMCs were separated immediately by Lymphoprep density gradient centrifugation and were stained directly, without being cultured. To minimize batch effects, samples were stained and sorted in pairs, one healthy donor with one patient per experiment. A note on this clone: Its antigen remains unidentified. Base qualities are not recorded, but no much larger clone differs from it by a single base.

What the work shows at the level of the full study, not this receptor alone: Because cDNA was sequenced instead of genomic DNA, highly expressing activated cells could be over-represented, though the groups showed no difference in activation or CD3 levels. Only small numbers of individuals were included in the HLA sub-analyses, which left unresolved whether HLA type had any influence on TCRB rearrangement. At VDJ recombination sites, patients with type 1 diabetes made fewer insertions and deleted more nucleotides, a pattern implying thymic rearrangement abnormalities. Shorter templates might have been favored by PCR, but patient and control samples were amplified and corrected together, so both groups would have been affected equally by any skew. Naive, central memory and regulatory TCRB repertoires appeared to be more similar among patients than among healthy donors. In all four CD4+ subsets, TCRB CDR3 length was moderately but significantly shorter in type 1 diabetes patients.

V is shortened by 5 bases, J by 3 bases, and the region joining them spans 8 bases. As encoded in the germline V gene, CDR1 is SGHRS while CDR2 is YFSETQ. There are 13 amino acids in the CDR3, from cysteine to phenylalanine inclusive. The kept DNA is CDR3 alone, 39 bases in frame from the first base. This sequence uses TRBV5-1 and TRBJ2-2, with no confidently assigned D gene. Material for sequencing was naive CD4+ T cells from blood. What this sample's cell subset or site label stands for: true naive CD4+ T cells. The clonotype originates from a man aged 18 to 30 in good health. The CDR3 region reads CASRTEYTGELFF. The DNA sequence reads TGCGCCAGCAGAACAGAATACACCGGGGAGCTGTTTTTT.